The rows below give T cell receptor beta chains drawn from one sample of a study of T cell clones after liver transplantation. Clones were read by immunoSEQ multiplex PCR, and TCRdb kept only the in-frame ones, dropping some. This table holds tens of thousands of clones, around 93% found once. The source was CD4+ T cells from blood, collected around 27 months after liver transplant. These receptors were obtained from a human patient who received a liver transplant. These T cells may partly come from the graft donor. Both conserved end residues are part of each CDR3. A D gene is named only where the DNA matches it firmly. Only part of the rows carry a size: once, few, many, or a class if the clone is expanded.

j_call	v_call	d_call	clone_size	cdr3_aa	cdr3_nt
TRBJ1-4	TRBV5-1	.	.	CASSFQGIDEKLFF	TGCGCCAGCAGCTTCCAGGGTATCGATGAAAAACTGTTTTTT
TRBJ2-7	TRBV9	TRBD1	.	CASSVDRGGEQYF	TGTGCCAGCAGCGTGGACAGGGGTGGCGAGCAGTACTTC
TRBJ1-3	TRBV19	.	.	CASSALPGNAGNTIYF	TGTGCCAGTAGTGCCCTCCCGGGAAATGCTGGAAACACCATATATTTT
TRBJ1-6	TRBV25-1	.	.	CASSESGRPLHF	TGTGCCAGCAGTGAATCGGGGCGGCCCCTCCACTTT
TRBJ2-1	TRBV5-1	TRBD2	.	CASSSLSSGIYNEQFF	TGCGCCAGCAGCTCCCTCTCTAGCGGGATTTACAATGAGCAGTTCTTC
TRBJ2-1	TRBV19	.	.	CASSIDWSSYNEQFF	TGTGCCAGTAGTATAGATTGGAGCTCCTACAATGAGCAGTTCTTC
TRBJ1-1	TRBV29-1	TRBD1	.	CSVTGPSPTEAFF	TGCAGCGTGACAGGGCCCTCCCCCACTGAAGCTTTCTTT
TRBJ2-5	TRBV18	TRBD2	.	CASSPRSLAGETQYF	TGTGCCAGCTCACCACGAAGCCTAGCGGGAGAGACCCAGTACTTC
TRBJ1-5	TRBV27	TRBD1	.	CASSRQGWSNQPQHF	TGTGCCAGCAGCCGACAGGGATGGAGCAATCAGCCCCAGCATTTT
TRBJ1-4	TRBV4-1	TRBD1	.	CASSQTGTGNEKLFF	TGCGCCAGCAGCCAAACCGGGACAGGGAATGAAAAACTGTTTTTT
TRBJ2-2	TRBV7-2	.	.	CASRFEKVTGELFF	TGTGCCAGCAGGTTTGAGAAGGTCACCGGGGAGCTGTTTTTT
TRBJ2-7	TRBV10-3	.	.	CATSSGEDREQYF	TGTGCCACATCTAGTGGAGAAGACCGCGAGCAGTACTTC
TRBJ2-1	TRBV10-3	.	once	CAATSTENNEQFF	TGTGCCGCCACCTCGACAGAGAACAATGAGCAGTTCTTC
TRBJ2-7	TRBV6-6	.	.	CASTEGQSFSYEQYF	TGTGCCAGCACCGAGGGTCAGTCCTTCTCCTACGAGCAGTACTTC
TRBJ1-4	TRBV10-1	TRBD1	.	CASNRGLGEKLFF	TGCGCCAGCAACAGGGGGCTAGGTGAAAAACTGTTTTTT
TRBJ1-2	TRBV11-3	.	.	CASSSGGGYTF	TGTGCCAGCAGCTCCGGAGGGGGCTACACCTTC
TRBJ2-3	TRBV12-5	TRBD2	.	CASGPLTPSGRGTDTQYF	TGTGCTAGTGGCCCCTTAACGCCGAGCGGGAGAGGGACAGATACGCAGTATTTT
TRBJ2-4	TRBV20-1	.	.	CSAKGNIQYF	TGCAGTGCTAAAGGGAACATTCAGTACTTC
TRBJ1-5	TRBV9	TRBD1	.	CASSSTGSGDQPQHF	TGTGCCAGCAGCTCGACAGGGTCGGGGGATCAGCCCCAGCATTTT
TRBJ2-7	TRBV19	TRBD1	.	CASSMGQGGFYEQYF	TGTGCCAGTAGTATGGGACAGGGGGGTTTTTACGAGCAGTACTTC
TRBJ2-2	TRBV7-8	.	.	CASSLARVPGTGGELFF	TGTGCCAGCAGCTTAGCGCGGGTACCCGGCACAGGCGGGGAGCTGTTTTTT
TRBJ2-6	TRBV7-8	TRBD2	.	CASSLAGSGRVSGANVLTF	TGTGCCAGCAGCTTAGCGGGTAGCGGGAGAGTCTCTGGGGCCAACGTCCTGACTTTC
TRBJ2-3	TRBV2	TRBD2	.	CASRVRLAGTDTQYF	TGTGCCAGCAGGGTAAGACTAGCGGGCACAGATACGCAGTATTTT
TRBJ1-2	TRBV15	.	.	CATSRGGVGDYGYTF	TGTGCCACCAGCAGAGGAGGGGTTGGGGACTATGGCTACACCTTC